The sequence of this T cell receptor beta chain was determined in a study of blood T cell repertoires in COVID-19. Study details: Samples taken during acute and convalescent COVID-19 were collected in the United States, Italy and Spain. Nucleic acid was either cDNA or gDNA, and it came from T cells, B-cell-depleted T cells, or PBMCs.

Measured with immunoSEQ multiplex PCR; TCRdb has only the in-frame clones, and not every one. The table shows roughly 150,000 clones, with more than 65% occurring only once. V shed 5 bases and J 7 bases; nucleotides not matched to a gene: 16. CDR3 size: 16 residues. Germline V lookup: CDR1 SGHAT, CDR2 FQNNGV. The sequencing sample was made of peripheral blood. The source of this sequence is a woman aged 45-59 years in a cohort sampled during active or convalescent COVID-19. V usage is TRBV11-2 and J usage is TRBJ2-7, with TRBD2 identical over 8 bases. The CDR3 spells CASSQGGGFGTSEQYF. CDR3 nucleotide sequence: TGTGCCAGCAGCCAAGGCGGGGGGTTCGGTACGTCAGAGCAGTACTTC.